This T cell receptor beta chain came from a study of cytomegalovirus exposure and HLA in healthy donors. 13 Jbeta primers and 60 Vbeta primers were used for the PCR. Produced via immunoSEQ multiplex PCR; TCRdb's table is partial and in-frame only. The table lists 100,000 to 120,000 clones, roughly three quarters of them singletons. Germline CDR1 reads ENHRY; CDR2 reads SYGVKD. J lost 4 bases, V lost 6 bases, and 7 bases had no gene match. The CDR3 is 14 amino acids. The rearrangement uses TRBV10-3 and TRBJ1-1; 8 bases align to TRBD1. The TCR comes from a man aged 40-49 years in good health and CMV-seronegative. The material sequenced was PBMCs. For the CDR3, the DNA is TGTGCCATCAGGGGGGAAACAGGGGGCACTGAAGCTTTCTTT. It specifies CAIRGETGGTEAFF.